This T cell receptor beta chain was retrieved from a study of cytomegalovirus exposure and HLA in healthy donors. Study outcomes and limitations: It was likely that a cluster of highly shared sequence variants was a sequencing artifact. Clonal expansion was found to be greater in HLA-associated TCR beta chains than in equally common others in a later analysis. Only CMV serostatus was available as immune exposure information.

With respect to this clone: The antigen is unknown.

This CDR3 contains 12 residues. In germline, CDR1 is GTSNPN, CDR2 SVGIG (reference sequence). The V and J ends lost 3 bases and 0 bases respectively, with 6 bases between them. Primers: 60 Vbeta forward and 13 Jbeta reverse. Sequenced by immunoSEQ multiplex PCR; TCRdb stores in-frame clones only, minus some. The repertoire consists of fewer than 300,000 clones, with 86% occurring once and the leading ten covering roughly 4%. This TCR was recovered from a man in his forties in good health and CMV-seropositive. V is TRBV30 and J is TRBJ2-7; D is undetermined. The source material was PBMCs. The CDR3 loop reads CAWSKSSYEQYF. The CDR3 DNA sequence: TGTGCCTGGAGCAAGAGCTCCTACGAGCAGTACTTC. Variable domain in full (rest from reference TRBV30 and TRBJ2-7): SQTIHQWPATLVQPVGSPLSLECTVEGTSNPNLYWYRQAAGRGLQLLFYSVGIGQISSEVPQNLSASRPQDRQFILSSKKLLLSDSGFYLCAWSKSSYEQYFGPGTRLTVT.